The 26 T cell receptor beta chains listed next were all sequenced from one sample in a study of CD8 T cells in Susac syndrome. cDNA came from about 0.5 to 1 ug RNA primed by random hexamers. Using its own MiXCR run on the immunoSEQ multiplex PCR reads, TCRdb lists one record per CDR3 protein. Altogether approximately 57,000 distinct CDR3 sequences are present, approximately 95% being singletons, with the ten largest covering less than 0.8%. Sequenced: CD8+ T cells from PBMCs. The receptors were gathered from a human donor with Susac syndrome.

J is TRBJ1-2 and V is TRBV9, with TRBD1 matching 10 bases. Trimming removed 3 bases from V and 2 bases from J; junction bases left unmatched: 4. The CDR3 has 15 amino acids. From germline, CDR1 is SGDLS and CDR2 YYNGEE. The CDR3 sequence is CASSAGTGVNYGYTF. The CDR3 nucleotides read TGTGCCAGCAGCGCTGGGACAGGGGTAAACTATGGCTACACCTTC.

This clonotype appeared once. The genes are TRBV12-3 or TRBV12-4 and TRBJ1-1, with 10 bases lining up with TRBD1. This CDR3 spans 15 amino acids. V shed 6 bases, J shed 3 bases, and the junction held 7 bases outside the gene matches. Here the CDR3 reads CASSPGTGADTEAFF. The CDR3 DNA reads as TGTGCCAGCAGCCCCGGGACAGGGGCGGACACTGAAGCTTTCTTT.

The chain is built from TRBV13 and TRBJ1-5; unclear D gene. This CDR3 comprises 14 residues. Trimming pared 5 bases from V and 3 bases from J, leaving 11 bases between. Germline loops: CDR1 PRHDT, CDR2 FYEKMQ (reference sequence). The CDR3 sequence is CASSLGRNNQPQHF. The CDR3, as DNA: TGTGCCAGCAGCCTCGGACGCAACAATCAGCCCCAGCATTTT.

The chain couples TRBV10-3 to TRBJ2-7, with 8 nucleotides matching TRBD1. The CDR3 extends over 13 amino acids. J lost 0 bases, V lost 6 bases, and 1 base had no gene match. Germline-derived CDR1 and CDR2 are ENHRY and SYGVKD. CDR3 nucleotides: TGTGCCATCAGGACAGGGGTCTCCTACGAGCAGTACTTC. Translating it yields CAIRTGVSYEQYF.

V and J are TRBV5-1 and TRBJ2-2; the D is unclear. V was pared by 9 bases and J by 1 base, with 16 bases between. The CDR3 spans 15 residues. CDR1 and CDR2 (germline): SGHRS, YFSETQ. CDR3 sequence reads: CATHNRTVNTGELFF. As DNA, the CDR3 is TGCGCCACCCATAACCGAACAGTGAACACCGGGGAGCTGTTTTTT.

This rearrangement joins TRBV9 to TRBJ2-1; 11 nucleotides agree with TRBD2. Germline CDR1 is SGDLS and CDR2 is YYNGEE. The trim removed 4 bases at V and 4 bases at J, leaving 7 bases unmatched. The CDR3 is made up of 16 amino acids. The CDR3 is CASSPKLAGGYNEQFF. CDR3 sequence (DNA): TGTGCCAGCAGCCCAAAGCTAGCGGGGGGTTACAATGAGCAGTTCTTC.

This chain joins TRBV7-9 and TRBJ2-7, with 7 nucleotides matching TRBD2. Trimming took 5 bases from V and 4 from J; bases not matched to a gene: 14. The CDR3 extends over 16 amino acids. The germline CDR1 and CDR2 sequences are SEHNR and FQNEAQ (reference sequence). CDR3 loop: CASSPTTRGVGYEQYF. CDR3 nucleotide sequence: TGTGCCAGCAGCCCGACCACTCGGGGGGTGGGATACGAGCAGTACTTC.

The chain combines TRBV5-1 with TRBJ2-2, with TRBD2 as a possible D gene (6 bases). The CDR3 consists of 15 residues. CDR1 is SGHRS, CDR2 YFSETQ, per germline. Trimming pared 2 bases from V and 0 bases from J, leaving 8 bases between. CDR3 nucleotides: TGCGCCAGCAGCTTAGGGACTTCGAACACCGGGGAGCTGTTTTTT. It encodes CASSLGTSNTGELFF.

The rearrangement joins TRBV20-1 to TRBJ1-2; 7 positions agree with TRBD1. The CDR3 contains 12 residues. In germline, CDR1 is DFQATT, CDR2 SNEGSKA (reference sequence). V shed 6 bases and J 8 bases; nucleotides not matched to a gene: 9. The CDR3 bases are TGCAGTGCCGAGGACAGGAAGGACGGCTACACCTTC. This codes for CSAEDRKDGYTF.

This clonotype was counted only a few times. The chain uses TRBV20-1 and TRBJ2-4; 9 bases are shared with TRBD1. The CDR3 sequence is 15 residues long. The germline CDR1 and CDR2 sequences are DFQATT and SNEGSKA (reference sequence). V lost 4 bases to trimming and J lost 2 bases; unmatched junction nucleotides: 6. The DNA for the CDR3 is TGCAGTGCTACTCCGGGACAGGGAACCAAAAACATTCAGTACTTC. Its translation: CSATPGQGTKNIQYF.

The chain uses TRBV5-1 and TRBJ2-4; 11 bases agree with TRBD1. CDR3 length equals 17 residues. Germline-derived CDR1 and CDR2 are SGHRS and YFSETQ. V lost 2 bases, J lost 3 bases, and 7 bases stayed unmatched. This CDR3 reads CASSFGTGGLDKNIQYF. The CDR3 nucleotides read TGCGCCAGCAGCTTCGGGACAGGGGGATTGGACAAAAACATTCAGTACTTC. Variable domain in full (rest from reference TRBV5-1 and TRBJ2-4): KAGVTQTPRYLIKTRGQQVTLSCSPISGHRSVSWYQQTPGQGLQFLFEYFSETQRNKGNFPGRFSGRQFSNSRSEMNVSTLELGDSALYLCASSFGTGGLDKNIQYFGAGTRLSVL.

Written as DNA, the CDR3 is TGTGCCAGCAGTTTGGGCAGTAGCTCCTACGAGCAGTACTTC. Residues: CASSLGSSSYEQYF. The gene calls are TRBV27 and TRBJ2-7, with no clear D. The germline CDR1 and CDR2 sequences are MNHEY and SMNVEV (reference sequence). This CDR3 has 14 amino acids. V was pared by 3 bases and J by 0 bases, with 9 bases between.

This clonotype was seen just once. CDR3 coding DNA: TGCAGCGGTGGGACTAGGCGTCTCCAAAACATTCAGTACTTC. Translation gives CSGGTRRLQNIQYF. The chain employs TRBV29-1 and TRBJ2-4, with 8 positions matching TRBD2. Germline loops: CDR1 SQVTM, CDR2 ANQGSEA. V shed 7 bases, J shed 5 bases, and the junction held 10 bases outside the gene matches. This CDR3 is 14 amino acids long.

The gene calls are TRBV11-1 and TRBJ2-1; D is undetermined. Germline CDR1 reads SGHAT; CDR2 reads FQDESV (reference sequence). The CDR3 is 12 residues long. Trimming left V 5 bases short and J 7 bases short, with 9 bases between. CDR3 sequence reads: CASSPEKNEQFF. The CDR3 DNA is TGTGCCAGCAGCCCGGAAAAGAATGAGCAGTTCTTC.

This rearrangement joins TRBV25-1 to TRBJ1-1, with D possibly being TRBD1 (6 bases). V was clipped by 4 bases and J by 2 bases, with 11 bases between them. Germline CDR1 and CDR2: MGHDK and SYGVNS. CDR3 length equals 14 residues. The CDR3 nucleotides read TGTGCCAGCAGTGCGACAGGCATTAACACTGAAGCTTTCTTT. Residues: CASSATGINTEAFF. The entire variable domain, with the rest obtained from reference TRBV25-1 and TRBJ1-1, is as follows: EADIYQTPRYLVIGTGKKITLECSQTMGHDKMYWYQQDPGMELHLIHYSYGVNSTEKGDLSSESTVSRIRTEHFPLTLESARPSHTSQYLCASSATGINTEAFFGQGTRLTVV.

The J gene is TRBJ1-6, the V gene TRBV7-9; TRBD1 matches at 7 bases. V shed 5 bases and J 8 bases; nucleotides not matched to a gene: 12. The CDR3 length is 16 residues. Germline V gene lookup returns CDR1 SEHNR and CDR2 FQNEAQ (reference sequence). The CDR3 sequence is CASSALTGHFDSPLHF. In DNA, the CDR3 is TGTGCCAGCAGCGCCTTGACAGGGCATTTCGATTCACCCCTCCACTTT. Full variable domain (outside the CDR3, taken from reference TRBV7-9 and TRBJ1-6): DTGVSQNPRHKITKRGQNVTFRCDPISEHNRLYWYRQTLGQGPEFLTYFQNEAQLEKSRLLSDRFSAERPKGSFSTLEIQRTEQGDSAMYLCASSALTGHFDSPLHFGNGTRLTVT.

The chain is built from TRBV30 and TRBJ2-7, with 11 positions matching TRBD1. V shed 0 bases, J shed 3 bases, and the junction held 1 base outside the gene matches. Germline assignment: CDR1 GTSNPN and CDR2 SVGIG (reference sequence). This CDR3 region has 14 residues. The CDR3, as DNA: TGTGCCTGGAGTGTTGGGACAGGGGGCTACGAGCAGTACTTC. It encodes CAWSVGTGGYEQYF.

The chain links TRBV12-5 to TRBJ1-2; D unresolved. Trimming took off 1 base at V and 1 base at J, with 4 bases between the two ends. There are 13 residues in the CDR3. Germline V gene lookup returns CDR1 LGHNT and CDR2 FRNRAP. This CDR3 is CASGLDSNYGYTF. The CDR3 nucleotides are TGTGCTAGTGGTTTGGACAGTAACTATGGCTACACCTTC.

CDR3: CSGGQGDNEQFF. For the CDR3, the DNA is TGCAGCGGGGGACAGGGGGACAATGAGCAGTTCTTC. This sequence joins TRBV29-1 and TRBJ2-1, with TRBD1 identical over 11 bases. V was pared by 7 bases and J by 5 bases, with 1 base of the junction left unmatched. CDR3 length: 12 residues. Germline loops: CDR1 SQVTM, CDR2 ANQGSEA.

This sequence joins TRBV20-1 and TRBJ2-7; no clear D. V was shortened by 0 bases and J by 2 bases, with 14 bases between the two germline ends. CDR1 is DFQATT, CDR2 SNEGSKA, per germline (reference sequence). This CDR3 spans 15 amino acids. The CDR3 loop is CSARDRATGAYEQYF. DNA for the CDR3: TGCAGTGCTAGAGATCGGGCCACCGGCGCCTACGAGCAGTACTTC.

The CDR3 nucleotides read TGTGCCAGCAGTGAATCTTCACCCAATGAGCAGTTCTTC. Protein product: CASSESSPNEQFF. This rearrangement joins TRBV25-1 to TRBJ2-1, with D hard to call. Trimming removed 1 base from V and 6 bases from J, with 7 bases in between. From germline, CDR1 is MGHDK and CDR2 SYGVNS. The CDR3 has 13 amino acids.

The chain has TRBV7-8 and TRBJ2-7; maybe TRBD1 (6 bases). Trimming pared 5 bases from V and 2 bases from J, leaving 16 bases between. The length of the CDR3 is 15 residues. Germline V CDR1 and CDR2: SGHVS, FQNEAQ. For the CDR3, the DNA is TGTGCCAGCAGCCGAGGGACACAACATACCTACGAGCAGTACTTC. Its protein product is CASSRGTQHTYEQYF.

This rearrangement joins TRBV7-3 to TRBJ2-3; possible D gene TRBD2, 5 bases. The CDR3 is 13 residues long. The V gene lost 5 bases and the J gene lost 4 bases, with 10 bases spanning the gap. Germline V CDR1 and CDR2: SGHTA, FQGTGA. CDR3 DNA sequence: TGTGCCAGCAGCGGGTCCGGGGCAGATACGCAGTATTTT. It translates to CASSGSGADTQYF.

The chain is built from TRBV15 and TRBJ2-1; D possibly matches TRBD1 or TRBD2 (5 bases each). CDR3 length: 17 amino acids. V lost 5 bases, J lost 0 bases, and 17 bases lay in between. Germline V lookup: CDR1 LNHNV, CDR2 YYDKDF (reference sequence). The CDR3 spells CATSGEGTGHSYNEQFF. The CDR3 bases are TGTGCCACCAGCGGGGAAGGGACCGGGCACTCCTACAATGAGCAGTTCTTC. Full variable domain (remainder filled in from reference TRBV15 and TRBJ2-1): DAMVIQNPRYQVTQFGKPVTLSCSQTLNHNVMYWYQQKSSQAPKLLFHYYDKDFNNEADTPDNFQSRRPNTSFCFLDIRSPGLGDTAMYLCATSGEGTGHSYNEQFFGPGTRLTVL.

This chain uses TRBV4-1 with TRBJ2-3; D unresolved. Germline values: CDR1 MGHRA, CDR2 YSYEKL. The CDR3 totals 14 residues. V was clipped by 0 bases and J by 6 bases, with 10 bases between them. CDR3 sequence: CASSQDVRFDTQYF. The CDR3 bases are TGCGCCAGCAGCCAAGACGTTCGTTTCGATACGCAGTATTTT.

This rearrangement joins TRBV30 to TRBJ2-7; maybe TRBD1 (6 bases). The V and J ends lost 8 bases and 2 bases respectively, with 13 bases between them. The length of the CDR3 is 12 residues. Germline CDR1 is GTSNPN and CDR2 is SVGIG (reference sequence). Written as DNA, the CDR3 is TGTGCCGTACAGGGTGGTACCTACGAGCAGTACTTC. Protein product: CAVQGGTYEQYF.